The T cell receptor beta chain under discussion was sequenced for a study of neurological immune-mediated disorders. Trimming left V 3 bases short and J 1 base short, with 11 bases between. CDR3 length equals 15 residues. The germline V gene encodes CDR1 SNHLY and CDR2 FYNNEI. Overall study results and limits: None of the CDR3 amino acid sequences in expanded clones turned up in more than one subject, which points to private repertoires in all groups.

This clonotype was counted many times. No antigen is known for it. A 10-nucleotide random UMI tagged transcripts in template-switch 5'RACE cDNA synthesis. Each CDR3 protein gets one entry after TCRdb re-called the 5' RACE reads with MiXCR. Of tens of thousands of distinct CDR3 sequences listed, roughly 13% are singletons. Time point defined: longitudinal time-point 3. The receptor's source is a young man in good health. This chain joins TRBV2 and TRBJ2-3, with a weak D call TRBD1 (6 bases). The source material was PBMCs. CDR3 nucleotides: TGTGCCAGCAGTGATTACAGGGACGGCACAGATACGCAGTATTTT. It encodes CASSDYRDGTDTQYF.